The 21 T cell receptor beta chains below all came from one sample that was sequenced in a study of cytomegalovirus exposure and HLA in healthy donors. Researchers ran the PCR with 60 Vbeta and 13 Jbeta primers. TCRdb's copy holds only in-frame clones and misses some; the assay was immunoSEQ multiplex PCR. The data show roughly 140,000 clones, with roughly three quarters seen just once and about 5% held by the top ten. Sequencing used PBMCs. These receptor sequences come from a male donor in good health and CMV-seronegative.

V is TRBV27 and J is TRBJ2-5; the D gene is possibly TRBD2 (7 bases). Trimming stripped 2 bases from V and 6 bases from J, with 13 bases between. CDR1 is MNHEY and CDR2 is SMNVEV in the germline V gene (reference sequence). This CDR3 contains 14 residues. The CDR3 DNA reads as TGTGCCAGCAGTTTAAAAGGGGGGGGAAAGACCCAGTACTTC. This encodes CASSLKGGGKTQYF.

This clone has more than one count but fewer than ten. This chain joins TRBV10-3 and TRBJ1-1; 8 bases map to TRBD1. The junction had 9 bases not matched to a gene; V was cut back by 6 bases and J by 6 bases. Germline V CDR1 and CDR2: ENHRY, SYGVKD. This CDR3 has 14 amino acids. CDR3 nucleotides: TGTGCCATCAGCCATACGACAGGGGATCCTGAAGCTTTCTTT. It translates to CAISHTTGDPEAFF.

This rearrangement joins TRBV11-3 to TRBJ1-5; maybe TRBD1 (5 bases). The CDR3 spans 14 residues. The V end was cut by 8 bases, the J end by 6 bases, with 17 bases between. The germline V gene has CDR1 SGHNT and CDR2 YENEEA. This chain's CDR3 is CASVGGGSRQPQHF. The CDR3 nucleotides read TGTGCCAGCGTTGGGGGGGGATCGCGTCAGCCCCAGCATTTT.

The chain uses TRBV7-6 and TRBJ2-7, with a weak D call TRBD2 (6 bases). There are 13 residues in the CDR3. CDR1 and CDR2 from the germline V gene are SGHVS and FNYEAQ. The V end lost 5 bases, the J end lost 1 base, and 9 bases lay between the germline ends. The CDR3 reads CASSREPSYEQYF. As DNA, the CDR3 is TGTGCCAGCAGCCGGGAGCCTTCCTACGAGCAGTACTTC.

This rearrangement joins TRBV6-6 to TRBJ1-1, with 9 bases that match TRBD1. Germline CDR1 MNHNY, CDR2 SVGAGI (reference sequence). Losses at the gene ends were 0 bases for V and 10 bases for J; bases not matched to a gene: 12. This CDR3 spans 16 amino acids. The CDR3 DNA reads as TGTGCCAGCAGTTACTCGTTCGGAACAGGGGGCGTCGGAGCTTTCTTT. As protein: CASSYSFGTGGVGAFF.

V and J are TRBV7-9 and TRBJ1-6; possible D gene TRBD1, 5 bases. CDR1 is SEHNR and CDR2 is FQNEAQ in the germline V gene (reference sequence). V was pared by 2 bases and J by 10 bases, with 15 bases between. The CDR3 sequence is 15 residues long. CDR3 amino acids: CASSLLEGLGSPLHF. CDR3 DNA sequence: TGTGCCAGCAGCTTATTGGAGGGGTTAGGATCACCCCTCCACTTT.

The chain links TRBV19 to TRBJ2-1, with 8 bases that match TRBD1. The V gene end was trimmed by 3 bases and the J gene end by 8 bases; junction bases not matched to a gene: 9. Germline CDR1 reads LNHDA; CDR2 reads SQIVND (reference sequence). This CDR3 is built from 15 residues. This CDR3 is CASSIGQGYWDEQFF. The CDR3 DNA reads TGTGCCAGTAGTATCGGACAGGGTTATTGGGATGAGCAGTTCTTC.

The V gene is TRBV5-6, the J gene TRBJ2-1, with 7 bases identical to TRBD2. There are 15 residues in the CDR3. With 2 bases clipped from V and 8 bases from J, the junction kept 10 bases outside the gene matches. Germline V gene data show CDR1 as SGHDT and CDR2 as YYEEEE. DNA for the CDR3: TGTGCCAGCAGCTTCTCAGGGAGGGGTTCAGATGAGCAGTTCTTC. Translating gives CASSFSGRGSDEQFF.

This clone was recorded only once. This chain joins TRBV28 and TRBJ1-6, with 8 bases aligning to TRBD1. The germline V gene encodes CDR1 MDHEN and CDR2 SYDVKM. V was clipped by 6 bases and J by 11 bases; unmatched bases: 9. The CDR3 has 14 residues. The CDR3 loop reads CASREQGGGPPLHF. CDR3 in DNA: TGTGCCAGCAGGGAACAGGGGGGAGGGCCACCCCTCCACTTT. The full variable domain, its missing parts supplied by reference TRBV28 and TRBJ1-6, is DVKVTQSSRYLVKRTGEKVFLECVQDMDHENMFWYRQDPGLGLRLIYFSYDVKMKEKGDIPEGYSVSREKKERFSLILESASTNQTSMYLCASREQGGGPPLHFGNGTRLTVT.

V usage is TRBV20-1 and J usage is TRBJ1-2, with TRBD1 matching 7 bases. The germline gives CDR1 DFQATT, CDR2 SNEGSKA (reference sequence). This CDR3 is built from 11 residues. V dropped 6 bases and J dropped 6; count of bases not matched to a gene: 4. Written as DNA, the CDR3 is TGCAGTGCCTACGACAGGGATGGCTACACCTTC. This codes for CSAYDRDGYTF.

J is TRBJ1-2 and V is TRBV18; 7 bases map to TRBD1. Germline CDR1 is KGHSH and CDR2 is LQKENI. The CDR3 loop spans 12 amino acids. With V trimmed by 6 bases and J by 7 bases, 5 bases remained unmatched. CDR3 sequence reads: CASSEGQTGYTF. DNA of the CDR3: TGTGCCAGCTCCGAGGGACAGACTGGCTACACCTTC. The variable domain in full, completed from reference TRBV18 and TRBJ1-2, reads NAGVMQNPRHLVRRRGQEARLRCSPMKGHSHVYWYRQLPEEGLKFMVYLQKENIIDESGMPKERFSAEFPKEGPSILRIQQVVRGDSAAYFCASSEGQTGYTFGSGTRLTVV.

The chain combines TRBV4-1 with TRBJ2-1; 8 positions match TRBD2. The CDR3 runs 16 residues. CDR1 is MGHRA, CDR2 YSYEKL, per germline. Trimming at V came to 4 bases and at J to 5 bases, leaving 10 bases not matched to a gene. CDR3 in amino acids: CASSPSVGGGHNEQFF. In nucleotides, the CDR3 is TGCGCCAGCAGCCCCTCCGTGGGCGGGGGGCACAATGAGCAGTTCTTC.

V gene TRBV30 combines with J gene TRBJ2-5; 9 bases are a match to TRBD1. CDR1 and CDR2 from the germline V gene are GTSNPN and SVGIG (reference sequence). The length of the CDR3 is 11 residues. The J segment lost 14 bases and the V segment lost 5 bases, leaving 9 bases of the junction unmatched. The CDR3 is CAWGDRDRVYF. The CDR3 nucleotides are TGTGCCTGGGGCGACCGGGACAGGGTATACTTC.

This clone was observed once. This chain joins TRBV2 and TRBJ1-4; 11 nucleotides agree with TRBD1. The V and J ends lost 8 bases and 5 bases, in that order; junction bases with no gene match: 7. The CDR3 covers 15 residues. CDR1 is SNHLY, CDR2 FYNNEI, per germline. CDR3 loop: CASLGQGASNEKLFF. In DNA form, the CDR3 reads TGTGCCAGCCTTGGACAGGGGGCTTCAAATGAAAAACTGTTTTTT.

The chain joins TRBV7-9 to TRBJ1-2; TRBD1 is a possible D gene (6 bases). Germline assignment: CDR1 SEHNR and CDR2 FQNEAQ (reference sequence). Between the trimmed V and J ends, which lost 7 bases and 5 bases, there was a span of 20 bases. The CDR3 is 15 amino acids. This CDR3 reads CASTPNTGTTYGYTF. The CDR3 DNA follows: TGTGCCAGCACCCCAAATACCGGGACAACTTATGGCTACACCTTC.

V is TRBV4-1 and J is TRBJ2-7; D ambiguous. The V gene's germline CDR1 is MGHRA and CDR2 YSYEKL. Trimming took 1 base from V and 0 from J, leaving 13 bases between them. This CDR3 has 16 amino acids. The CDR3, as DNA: TGCGCCAGCAGCCAAGTGACGACTGCGAGCTCCTACGAGCAGTACTTC. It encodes CASSQVTTASSYEQYF.

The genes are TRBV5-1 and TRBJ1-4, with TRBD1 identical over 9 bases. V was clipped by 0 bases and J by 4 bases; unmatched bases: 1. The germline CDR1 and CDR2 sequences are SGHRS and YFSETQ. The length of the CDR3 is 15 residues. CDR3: CASSLGDRDNEKLFF. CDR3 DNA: TGCGCCAGCAGCTTGGGGGACAGGGATAATGAAAAACTGTTTTTT.

Here the CDR3 DNA reads TGTGCCAGCAGCTTAAAGGTGGGCCAGCCCCAGCATTTT. Translated, it gives CASSLKVGQPQHF. The chain couples TRBV7-2 to TRBJ1-5, with D unclear. The CDR3 spans 13 residues. Germline CDR1 and CDR2: SGHTA and FQGNSA. The V end lost 2 bases, the J end lost 7 bases, and 9 bases lay between the germline ends.

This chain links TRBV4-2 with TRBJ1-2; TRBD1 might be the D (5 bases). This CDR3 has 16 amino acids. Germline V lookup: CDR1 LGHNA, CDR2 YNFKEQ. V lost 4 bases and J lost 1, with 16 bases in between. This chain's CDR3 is CASSPLEGTGNYGYTF. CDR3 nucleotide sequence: TGTGCCAGCAGCCCGTTAGAGGGGACTGGTAACTATGGCTACACCTTC.

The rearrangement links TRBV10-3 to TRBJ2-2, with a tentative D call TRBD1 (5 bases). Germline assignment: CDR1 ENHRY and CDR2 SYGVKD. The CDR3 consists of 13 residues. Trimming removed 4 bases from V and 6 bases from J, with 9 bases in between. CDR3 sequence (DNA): TGTGCCATCAGTGGACAGTTCCCCGGGGAGCTGTTTTTT. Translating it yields CAISGQFPGELFF.

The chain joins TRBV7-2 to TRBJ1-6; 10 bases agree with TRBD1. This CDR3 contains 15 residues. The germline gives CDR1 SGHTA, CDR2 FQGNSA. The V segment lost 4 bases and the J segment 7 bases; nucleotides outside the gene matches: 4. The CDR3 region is CASSSPGQGNSPLHF. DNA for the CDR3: TGTGCCAGCAGCTCACCGGGACAGGGGAATTCACCCCTCCACTTT.